Reported below is one T cell receptor beta chain. Its antigen has not been determined. No base-level quality is on record; no much larger clone is a single base apart. The record originates from a study of blood T cell repertoires in COVID-19 (dated by TCRdb to 2020 to 2021). Notes on the research overall: Collaborator samples came from the United States, Italy and Spain and covered acute and convalescent phases of COVID-19. The sample metadata nearly always contained a de-identified subject ID, COVID-19 status, age in years and sex. Deeply sampled blood TCRbeta repertoires from subjects exposed to, actively infected with, or recovered from COVID-19 were included in the dataset. HLA class I and class II types, where available, came from metadata supplied by the sample provider rather than from assay-based typing. The samples were drawn from the first 160 participants of the ongoing ImmuneRACE study and from 1,254 subjects provided by 6 global collaborators. The repertoires were made available in a free public database intended to serve as a resource for research on the immune response to SARS-CoV-2. The material from the prospective study consisted of cDNA or gDNA derived from T cells, B-cell-depleted T cells, or PBMCs.

Collaborating institutions collected whole blood in K2EDTA tubes following their own protocols. For TCRbeta analysis, collaborator samples were shipped as frozen whole blood, as isolated PBMCs, or as DNA extracted from either sample type. TCRbeta CDR3 regions were amplified from genomic DNA by means of the immunoSEQ Assay, a bias-controlled multiplex PCR. Regarding the original processing steps: The number of nucleated cells in each sample was estimated by amplification of reference gene primers within the assay. To quantify the absolute abundance of each unique TCRbeta CDR3 rearrangement, sequence reads were collapsed and filtered. For each sample, productive Simpson clonality was calculated as the square root of Simpson's diversity index over productive rearrangements. As stored in TCRdb, this immuneACCESS dataset retains in-frame rearrangements with V and J assigned. A fraction of the clones does not appear; measured against another copy, unresolved V genes explain less than half of the discrepancy, and the remainder lacks a known reason. The D gene and trimming were derived from the DNA, and the V and J assignments and clone size from that table. This sample holds fewer than 250,000 clones; around 87% were observed only once. Around 2.7% of the sample goes to the ten largest clones.

From the cysteine through the phenylalanine, the CDR3 covers 14 amino acids. Of all the DNA, just the CDR3 is kept, 42 bases in frame from base 1. CDR1 and CDR2 are drawn from the germline V gene: SGHRS, YFSETQ. V gives up 0 bases and J gives up 11 bases, and the segment between their germline ends measures 17 bases. Here is what the overall study found, with its caveats: The amount of clinical and demographic metadata varied by source and participant and was provided uncurated.

Recombination connected TRBV5-1 to TRBJ1-1; matching of 5 bases hints at TRBD1 as the D gene. The sequenced sample was peripheral blood. The receptor was derived from a man aged 60-69 years with acute or convalescent COVID-19. CDR3 region: CASSLDGASRVAFF. In nucleotides, the sequence is TGCGCCAGCAGCTTGGACGGTGCGTCCAGGGTGGCTTTCTTT.